Sequencing of this T cell receptor (beta chain) was carried out in a study of shared clonotypes between healthy human individuals. Study at large: Aged 18 to 49, the donors were two women and three men.

Naive CD8 isolation took CD45RO-negative cells positively selected for CCR7 and excluded terminally differentiated effector memory CD45RA+ cells. Points on this clone: Its target is unknown.

Libraries were prepared by immunoSEQ multiplex PCR; TCRdb keeps only in-frame clonotypes and omits some of them. The profile shows nearly 2 million clones, about 95% of them singletons. Whole-study results and caveats: Depth was large, yet rarefaction showed that sorted-subset sequencing was incomplete.

The source of this sequence is a man aged 18 to 29 in good health. Sequenced input: naive CD8+ T cells sorted from blood.

CDR3 bases: TGCGCCAGCAGCCAAGATGGGGGCGGTCCCCTCCACTTT. It translates to CASSQDGGGPLHF. V usage is TRBV4-3 and J usage is TRBJ1-6; possibly TRBD1 for D (6 bases). V gave up 0 bases and J gave up 13 bases, with 10 bases separating them. In germline, CDR1 is LGHNA, CDR2 YSLEER. The CDR3 runs to 13 residues.